The text below deals with one T cell receptor beta chain. The data originate from a study of blood T cell repertoires in COVID-19. The CDR3 spans 17 residues. Germline CDR1 is LGHDT and CDR2 is YNNKEL (reference sequence). Deletions cut 2 bases from V and 4 bases from J, with 18 bases between. Study processing details: Amplification from reference gene primers served as the basis for estimated nucleated cell counts. The method was immunoSEQ multiplex PCR; TCRdb's version includes in-frame clones alone and lacks a portion of them. The D gene and trimming were derived from the DNA, and the V and J assignments and clone size from that table. This repertoire shows fewer than 250,000 clones, 70% to 90% found once; its top ten account for around 4.8%.

The chain combines TRBV3-1 (or the pseudogene TRBV3-2) with TRBJ1-3; tentatively, D is TRBD1 (5 bases). The receptor comes from a woman in her thirties or forties with acute or convalescent COVID-19. Input material: peripheral blood. The CDR3 sequence: CASSQIAGGAAGNTIYF. The CDR3 DNA sequence: TGTGCCAGCAGCCAAATTGCGGGCGGGGCGGCGGGAAACACCATATATTTT.